This section outlines one T cell receptor (beta chain) sequence together with its context. Its target is not known. An end of the junction does not agree with germline; a read error may underlie this. These data come from a study of tumor and adjacent non-tumor tissue in lung cancer. Study in general: Aged about 31 to 76 years, patients included fewer than 11 men and 4 or 5 women with stage I to III disease. On average, productive TCRbeta reads reached some 4.2 million per sample.

The library came from three nested PCR rounds adapted from ARM-PCR protocols. TCRdb reanalysed the multiplex PCR reads using MiXCR and keeps one entry per CDR3 protein. The sample has 60,000 to 90,000 distinct CDR3 sequences, roughly 73% seen once. The template was RNA from unsorted bulk tissue. Donors were chemotherapy-naive, newly diagnosed lung cancer surgical patients in China, August–late 2014. The study, taken as a whole, reports: Tumor tissue had significantly higher TCR diversity than normal lung.

The CDR3 consists of 13 residues. From germline, CDR1 is MNHEY and CDR2 SVGAGI. This receptor was taken from a woman aged 50 to 65 with non-small cell lung cancer. The chain recombines TRBV6-5 with TRBJ2-7; 7 bases match TRBD2. Material: lung tumor tissue. CDR3 bases: TGTGTCAGCAGAACGGGGGGCTCCTACGAGCAGTACTTC. Residues: CVSRTGGSYEQYF.